The clone carrying this T cell receptor (beta chain) was observed a handful of times. A single record per CDR3 protein comes from TCRdb applying MiXCR to the RACE reads. Of under 130,000 distinct CDR3 sequences listed, around 34% are singletons. The sample belongs to a study of human T cells and chemical hapten exposure. This CDR3 has 16 amino acids. The germline V gene has CDR1 SQVTM and CDR2 ANQGSEA. V lost 8 bases, J lost 2 bases, and 16 bases stayed unmatched. Time point specified: patch test 3, about 24 weeks after DPC sensitization. Treatment in this sample: therapeutic diphenylcyclopropenone sensitization with weekly scalp DPC.

The chain carries TRBV29-1 and TRBJ2-3; 7 bases map to TRBD2. The sequence came from a man aged 40-50 years with alopecia areata. Some clones in this sample may be carry-over from other donors' samples. Specimen: whole blood, collected in connection with sensitization to the hapten diphenylcyclopropenone (DPC). CDR3 loop: CSTPSGPSTNTDTQYF. As DNA, the CDR3 is TGCAGCACTCCTAGCGGCCCATCGACAAACACAGATACGCAGTATTTT.